This T cell receptor (beta chain) was found in a study of blood T cell repertoires in COVID-19. Sequenced by immunoSEQ multiplex PCR; TCRdb stores in-frame clones only, minus some. The sample consists of under 90,000 clones, roughly 80% of them appearing once. The germline V gene has CDR1 SGHRS and CDR2 YFSETQ. The CDR3 runs 14 residues. V was trimmed by 4 bases and J by 2 bases, leaving 7 bases between them. The source of this sequence is a man older than 75 with acute or convalescent COVID-19. The chain links TRBV5-1 to TRBJ2-6, with D possibly matching TRBD1 (5 bases). Material: peripheral blood. CDR3: CASSTDTGANVLTF. CDR3 nucleotides: TGCGCCAGCAGCACGGACACTGGGGCCAACGTCCTGACTTTC.